Listed below are T cell receptor beta chains from one sample, sequenced in a study of metastatic and nonmetastatic thyroid tumors. TCRdb called clones again from the PCR reads with MiXCR. The sample yields around 26,000 clones, approximately 20% seen once. The sequenced sample was blood. The source of these receptors is a male donor with papillary thyroid cancer or a benign thyroid nodule (not recorded which). Some clones in this sample may be carry-over from other donors' samples. Each CDR3 is given with its conserved first and last residue. The D gene is left open where the match is weak. Expanded clones get a size class; other rows say once, few or many, or leave the size out.

v_call: TRBV11-2
d_call: NA
clone_size: NA
j_call: TRBJ2-7
cdr3_aa: CASSQGSGLEQYF
cdr3_nt: TGTGCCAGCAGCCAAGGCTCGGGGCTTGAGCAGTACTTC

v_call: TRBV24-1
d_call: TRBD1
clone_size: medium-sized
j_call: TRBJ2-2
cdr3_aa: CATSDPGQGFTGELFF
cdr3_nt: TGTGCCACCAGTGACCCGGGACAGGGATTTACCGGGGAGCTGTTTTTT

v_call: TRBV25-1
d_call: NA
clone_size: many
j_call: TRBJ1-1
cdr3_aa: CAFLAVGEAEAFF
cdr3_nt: TGTGCCTTCCTCGCGGTAGGGGAGGCTGAAGCTTTCTTT

v_call: TRBV2
d_call: NA
clone_size: few
j_call: TRBJ1-2
cdr3_aa: CASSSGQGWMYGYTF
cdr3_nt: TGTGCCAGCAGCTCGGGACAAGGATGGATGTATGGCTACACCTTC

v_call: TRBV19
d_call: NA
clone_size: few
j_call: TRBJ2-7
cdr3_aa: CASSISQTSYEQYF
cdr3_nt: TGTGCCAGTAGTATATCACAGACAAGCTACGAGCAGTACTTC

v_call: TRBV27
d_call: NA
clone_size: many
j_call: TRBJ2-4
cdr3_aa: CASSWGQKNIQYF
cdr3_nt: TGTGCCAGCAGTTGGGGGCAGAAAAACATTCAGTACTTC

v_call: TRBV2
d_call: NA
clone_size: NA
j_call: TRBJ1-4
cdr3_aa: CASIEAPGEVEKLFF
cdr3_nt: TGTGCCAGCATTGAAGCTCCGGGTGAAGTTGAAAAACTGTTTTTT

v_call: TRBV6-1
d_call: NA
clone_size: few
j_call: TRBJ2-7
cdr3_aa: CASSGSYEQYF
cdr3_nt: TGTGCCAGCAGTGGATCCTACGAGCAGTACTTC

v_call: TRBV27
d_call: NA
clone_size: medium-sized
j_call: TRBJ1-3
cdr3_aa: CASRSLGSGNTIYF
cdr3_nt: TGTGCCAGCAGGAGCCTCGGCTCTGGAAACACCATATATTTT

v_call: TRBV28
d_call: TRBD2
clone_size: NA
j_call: TRBJ2-2
cdr3_aa: CASSFSQRLAGGANTGELFF
cdr3_nt: TGTGCCAGCAGTTTCTCTCAACGTCTAGCGGGTGGTGCGAACACCGGGGAGCTGTTTTTT

v_call: TRBV20-1
d_call: TRBD2
clone_size: medium-sized
j_call: TRBJ2-3
cdr3_aa: CSAAPSASGYTDTQYF
cdr3_nt: TGCAGTGCAGCCCCCTCCGCTAGCGGATACACAGATACGCAGTATTTT

v_call: TRBV29-1
d_call: NA
clone_size: many
j_call: TRBJ1-2
cdr3_aa: CSVEDAGLAGYTF
cdr3_nt: TGCAGCGTTGAAGATGCGGGGTTGGCTGGCTACACCTTC

v_call: TRBV9
d_call: NA
clone_size: NA
j_call: TRBJ2-7
cdr3_aa: CASRGGTGGEQYF
cdr3_nt: TGTGCCAGCAGAGGAGGCACCGGGGGAGAGCAGTACTTC

v_call: TRBV6-1
d_call: TRBD1
clone_size: few
j_call: TRBJ2-3
cdr3_aa: CASRRTGASTDTQYF
cdr3_nt: TGTGCCAGCAGGAGGACAGGAGCAAGCACAGATACGCAGTATTTT

v_call: TRBV20-1
d_call: NA
clone_size: many
j_call: TRBJ1-5
cdr3_aa: CSARDLYGERSQPQHF
cdr3_nt: TGCAGTGCTAGAGATCTTTATGGGGAGAGGAGTCAGCCCCAGCATTTT

v_call: TRBV14
d_call: NA
clone_size: few
j_call: TRBJ2-5
cdr3_aa: CAKGGDRWKETQYF
cdr3_nt: TGTGCCAAGGGGGGGGACAGGTGGAAGGAGACCCAGTACTTC

v_call: TRBV27
d_call: TRBD2
clone_size: few
j_call: TRBJ2-3
cdr3_aa: CASSLRAGLTDTQYF
cdr3_nt: TGTGCCAGCAGTTTAAGAGCGGGATTGACAGATACGCAGTATTTT

v_call: TRBV11-2
d_call: TRBD2
clone_size: NA
j_call: TRBJ2-7
cdr3_aa: CASSPRGARSMSYEQYF
cdr3_nt: TGTGCCAGCAGCCCGCGGGGGGCCAGAAGCATGTCCTACGAGCAGTACTTC

v_call: TRBV2
d_call: NA
clone_size: NA
j_call: TRBJ2-1
cdr3_aa: CASRESGGTRKNEQFF
cdr3_nt: TGTGCCAGCAGGGAATCGGGCGGAACCCGAAAAAATGAGCAGTTCTTC

v_call: TRBV3-1
d_call: TRBD1
clone_size: many
j_call: TRBJ2-7
cdr3_aa: CASSQDDGTGAYEQYF
cdr3_nt: TGTGCCAGCAGCCAAGATGATGGGACAGGAGCCTACGAGCAGTACTTC

v_call: TRBV6-1
d_call: NA
clone_size: NA
j_call: TRBJ1-5
cdr3_aa: CASSGGDTANQPQHF
cdr3_nt: TGTGCCAGCAGCGGGGGGGATACGGCCAATCAGCCCCAGCATTTT

v_call: TRBV6-2/TRBV6-3
d_call: TRBD1
clone_size: NA
j_call: TRBJ1-2
cdr3_aa: CASSYAGTGAGNYGYTF
cdr3_nt: TGTGCCAGCAGTTACGCCGGGACAGGGGCAGGAAACTATGGCTACACCTTC

v_call: TRBV13
d_call: NA
clone_size: NA
j_call: TRBJ1-5
cdr3_aa: CASSLGRTDSNQPQHF
cdr3_nt: TGTGCCAGCAGCTTAGGCAGGACGGATAGCAATCAGCCCCAGCATTTT

v_call: TRBV20-1
d_call: NA
clone_size: NA
j_call: TRBJ2-1
cdr3_aa: CSASPRDGDGRQFF
cdr3_nt: TGCAGTGCTAGTCCTCGGGATGGCGATGGGCGGCAGTTCTTC

v_call: TRBV5-1
d_call: NA
clone_size: NA
j_call: TRBJ2-1
cdr3_aa: CASILRNEQFF
cdr3_nt: TGCGCCAGCATCCTACGGAATGAGCAGTTCTTT

v_call: TRBV5-1
d_call: TRBD1
clone_size: medium-sized
j_call: TRBJ2-7
cdr3_aa: CASKSSGTGPSEQYF
cdr3_nt: TGCGCCAGCAAAAGTAGTGGGACAGGCCCCTCCGAGCAGTACTTC

v_call: TRBV6-1
d_call: NA
clone_size: NA
j_call: TRBJ2-2
cdr3_aa: CASRGDSNTGELFF
cdr3_nt: TGTGCCAGCAGGGGTGACAGTAACACCGGGGAGCTGTTTTTT

v_call: TRBV28
d_call: TRBD2
clone_size: NA
j_call: TRBJ2-5
cdr3_aa: CASSLGLAGVETQYF
cdr3_nt: TGTGCCAGCAGTTTAGGTCTAGCGGGAGTTGAGACCCAGTACTTC

v_call: TRBV4-1
d_call: NA
clone_size: many
j_call: TRBJ2-2
cdr3_aa: CASSSNTGELFF
cdr3_nt: TGCGCCAGCAGCTCCAACACCGGGGAGCTGTTTTTT

v_call: TRBV6-1
d_call: TRBD2
clone_size: few
j_call: TRBJ2-2
cdr3_aa: CASSDREGLSTVELFF
cdr3_nt: TGTGCCAGCAGTGATCGGGAGGGTCTTTCCACCGTGGAGCTGTTTTTT

v_call: TRBV7-8
d_call: NA
clone_size: NA
j_call: TRBJ2-2
cdr3_aa: CASSLGFLDTGELFF
cdr3_nt: TGTGCCAGCAGTTTAGGATTTTTAGACACCGGGGAGCTGTTTTTT

v_call: TRBV30
d_call: NA
clone_size: NA
j_call: TRBJ2-7
cdr3_aa: CAWSVGSGSYEQYF
cdr3_nt: TGTGCCTGGAGTGTGGGCAGCGGGTCCTACGAGCAGTACTTC

v_call: TRBV9
d_call: NA
clone_size: NA
j_call: TRBJ1-3
cdr3_aa: CASSAQGISGGNTIYF
cdr3_nt: TGTGCCAGCAGCGCACAGGGAATCTCGGGGGGAAACACCATATATTTT

v_call: TRBV9
d_call: NA
clone_size: many
j_call: TRBJ2-3
cdr3_aa: CASSVEGRVNTDTQYF
cdr3_nt: TGTGCCAGCAGCGTAGAGGGACGGGTAAACACAGATACGCAGTATTTT

v_call: TRBV6-1
d_call: NA
clone_size: medium-sized
j_call: TRBJ1-2
cdr3_aa: CASSIKGQSYGYTF
cdr3_nt: TGTGCCAGCAGCATCAAGGGGCAGTCCTATGGCTACACCTTC

v_call: TRBV6-2/TRBV6-3
d_call: NA
clone_size: NA
j_call: TRBJ1-2
cdr3_aa: CASSYSTGRELGYYGYTF
cdr3_nt: TGTGCCAGCAGTTACTCGACGGGCAGGGAACTCGGGTACTATGGCTACACCTTC

v_call: TRBV28
d_call: NA
clone_size: NA
j_call: TRBJ1-2
cdr3_aa: CASSLLDYGYTF
cdr3_nt: TGTGCCAGCAGTTTATTGGACTATGGCTACACCTTC

v_call: TRBV7-9
d_call: TRBD1
clone_size: NA
j_call: TRBJ1-4
cdr3_aa: CASSERQTGGTNEKLFF
cdr3_nt: TGTGCCAGCAGCGAAAGACAGACAGGGGGCACTAATGAAAAACTGTTTTTT

v_call: TRBV7-9
d_call: NA
clone_size: NA
j_call: TRBJ1-2
cdr3_aa: CASSLLGDYGYTF
cdr3_nt: TGTGCCAGCAGCTTGCTTGGTGACTATGGCTACACCTTC

v_call: TRBV12-3/TRBV12-4
d_call: NA
clone_size: few
j_call: TRBJ2-3
cdr3_aa: CASSYDTQYF
cdr3_nt: TGTGCCAGCAGTTACGATACGCAGTATTTT

v_call: TRBV24-1
d_call: TRBD1
clone_size: few
j_call: TRBJ2-2
cdr3_aa: CATSDPGTGSTGELFF
cdr3_nt: TGTGCCACCAGTGATCCCGGGACAGGGAGCACCGGGGAGCTGTTTTTT

v_call: TRBV20-1
d_call: TRBD2
clone_size: many
j_call: TRBJ2-1
cdr3_aa: CSARGLAAYRNEQFF
cdr3_nt: TGCAGTGCTAGAGGACTAGCGGCTTACCGCAATGAGCAGTTCTTC

v_call: TRBV6-2/TRBV6-3
d_call: NA
clone_size: NA
j_call: TRBJ2-5
cdr3_aa: CASSSPPSETQYF
cdr3_nt: TGTGCCAGCAGTTCCCCCCCCTCCGAGACCCAGTACTTC